This T cell receptor (beta chain) was sequenced for a study of T-cell memory formation after mild COVID-19. The study, taken as a whole, reports: CD4+ clones that contracted lay mainly in CM and EM; CD8+ ones lay in EMRA. Balance between CD4 and CD8 was seen in clones contracting day 15 to 85, and a CD4+ lean was seen in later expanders.

Germline lookup yields CDR1 SEHNR and CDR2 FQNEAQ (reference sequence). The CDR3 has 16 amino acids. The V end was cut by 4 bases, the J end by 3 bases, with 18 bases between. Libraries for TCRalpha and TCRbeta carried sample barcodes and unique molecular identifiers via 5'RACE. Each CDR3 protein gets one entry after TCRdb re-called the 5' RACE reads with MiXCR. Here the sample spans more than 400,000 distinct CDR3 sequences, 15% to 20% being singletons. A few counts support this clonotype. Antigen specificity is unknown. The V gene is TRBV7-9, the J gene TRBJ2-5; possible D gene TRBD1, 6 bases. The sample consisted of PBMCs or a T cell subset sorted from them (not recorded which). This clonotype was obtained from an adult woman who had mild COVID-19 (a few samples of this study predate the infection). Cell type and time point are not known. This CDR3 is CASSSPIGAGEETQYF. CDR3 DNA sequence: TGTGCCAGCAGCTCACCCATCGGGGCAGGGGAAGAGACCCAGTACTTC.